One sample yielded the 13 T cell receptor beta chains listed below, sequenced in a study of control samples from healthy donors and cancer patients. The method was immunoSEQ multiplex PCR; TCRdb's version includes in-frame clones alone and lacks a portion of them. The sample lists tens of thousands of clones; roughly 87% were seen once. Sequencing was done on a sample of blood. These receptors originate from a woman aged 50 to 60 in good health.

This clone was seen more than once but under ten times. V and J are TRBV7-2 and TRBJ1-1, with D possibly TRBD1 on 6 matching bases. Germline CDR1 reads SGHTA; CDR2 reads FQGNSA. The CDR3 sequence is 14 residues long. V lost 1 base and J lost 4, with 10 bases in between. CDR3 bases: TGTGCCAGCAGCTTAGATCAGGGGCGCACTGAAGCTTTCTTT. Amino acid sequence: CASSLDQGRTEAFF.

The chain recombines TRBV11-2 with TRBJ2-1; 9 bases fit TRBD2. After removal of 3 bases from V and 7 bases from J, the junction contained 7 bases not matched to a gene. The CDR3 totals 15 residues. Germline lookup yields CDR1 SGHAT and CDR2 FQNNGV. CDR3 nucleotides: TGTGCCAGCAGCTTCGGGCGGGAGGGCCAGAATGAGCAGTTCTTC. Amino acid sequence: CASSFGREGQNEQFF.

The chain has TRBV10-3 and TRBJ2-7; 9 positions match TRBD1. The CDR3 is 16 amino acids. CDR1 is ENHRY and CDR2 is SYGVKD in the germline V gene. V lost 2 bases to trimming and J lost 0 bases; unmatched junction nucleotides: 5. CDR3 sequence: CAISEDRGTTSYEQYF. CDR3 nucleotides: TGTGCCATCAGTGAGGACAGGGGGACGACCTCCTACGAGCAGTACTTC.

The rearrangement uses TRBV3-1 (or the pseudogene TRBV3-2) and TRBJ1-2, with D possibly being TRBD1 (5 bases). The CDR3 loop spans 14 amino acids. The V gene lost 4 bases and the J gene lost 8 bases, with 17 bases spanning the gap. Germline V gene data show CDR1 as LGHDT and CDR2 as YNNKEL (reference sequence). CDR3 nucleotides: TGTGCCAGCAGCCCAACCTCGGGGCCAAGGGGCTACACCTTC. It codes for CASSPTSGPRGYTF.

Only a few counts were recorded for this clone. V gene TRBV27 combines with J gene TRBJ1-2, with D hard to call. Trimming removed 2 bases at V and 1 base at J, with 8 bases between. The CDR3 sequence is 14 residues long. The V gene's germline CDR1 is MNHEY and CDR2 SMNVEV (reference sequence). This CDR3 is CASSLVHGNYGYTF. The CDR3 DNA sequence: TGTGCCAGCAGTTTAGTACACGGTAACTATGGCTACACCTTC.

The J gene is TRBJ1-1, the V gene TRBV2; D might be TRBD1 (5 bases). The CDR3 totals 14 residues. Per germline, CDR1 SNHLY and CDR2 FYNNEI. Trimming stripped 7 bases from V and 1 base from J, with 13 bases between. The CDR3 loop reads CASTRDVRNTEAFF. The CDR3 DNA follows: TGTGCCAGCACCAGGGACGTTCGGAACACTGAAGCTTTCTTT.

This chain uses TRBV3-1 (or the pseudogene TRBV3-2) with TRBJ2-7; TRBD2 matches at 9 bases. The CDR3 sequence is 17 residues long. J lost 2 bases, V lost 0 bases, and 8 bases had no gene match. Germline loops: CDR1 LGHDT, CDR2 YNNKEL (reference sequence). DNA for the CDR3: TGTGCCAGCAGCCAAGAGAGGAGCGGGAGGCCAACCTACGAGCAGTACTTC. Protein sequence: CASSQERSGRPTYEQYF.

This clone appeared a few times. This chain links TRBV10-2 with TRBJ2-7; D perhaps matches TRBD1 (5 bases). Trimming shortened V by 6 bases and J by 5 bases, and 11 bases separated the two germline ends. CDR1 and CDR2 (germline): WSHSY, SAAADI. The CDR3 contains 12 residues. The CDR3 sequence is CASSLAGNEQYF. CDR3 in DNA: TGCGCCAGCAGCTTGGCAGGGAACGAGCAGTACTTC.

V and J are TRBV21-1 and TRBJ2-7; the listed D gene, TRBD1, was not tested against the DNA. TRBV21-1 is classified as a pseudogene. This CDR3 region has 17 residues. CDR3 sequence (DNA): TGTGCCAGCAGCAAACCCCCCCCTGGGGCTTGTACCCACGAGCAGTACTTC. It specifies CASSKPPPGACTHEQYF.

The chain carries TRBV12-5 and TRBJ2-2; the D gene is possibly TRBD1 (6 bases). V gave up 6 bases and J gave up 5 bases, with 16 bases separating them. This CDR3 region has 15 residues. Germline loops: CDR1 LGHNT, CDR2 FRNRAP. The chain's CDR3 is CASGTPTGKTGELFF. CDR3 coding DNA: TGTGCTAGTGGGACCCCCACAGGGAAAACCGGGGAGCTGTTTTTT. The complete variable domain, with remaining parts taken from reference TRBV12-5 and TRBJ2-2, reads DARVTQTPRHKVTEMGQEVTMRCQPILGHNTVFWYRQTMMQGLELLAYFRNRAPLDDSGMPKDRFSAEMPDATLATLKIQPSEPRDSAVYFCASGTPTGKTGELFFGEGSRLTVL.

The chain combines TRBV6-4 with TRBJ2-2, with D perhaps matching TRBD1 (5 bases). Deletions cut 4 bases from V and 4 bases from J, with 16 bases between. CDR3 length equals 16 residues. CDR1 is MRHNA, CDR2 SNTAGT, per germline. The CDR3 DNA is TGTGCCAGCAGTGGTAGTGACAGAAGGGGCACCGGGGAGCTGTTTTTT. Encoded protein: CASSGSDRRGTGELFF.

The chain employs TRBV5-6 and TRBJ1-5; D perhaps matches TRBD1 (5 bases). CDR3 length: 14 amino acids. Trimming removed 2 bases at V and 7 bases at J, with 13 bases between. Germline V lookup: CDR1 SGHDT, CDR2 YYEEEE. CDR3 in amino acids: CASSLEGRGQPQHF. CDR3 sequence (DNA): TGTGCCAGCAGCTTAGAGGGAAGGGGACAGCCCCAGCATTTT.

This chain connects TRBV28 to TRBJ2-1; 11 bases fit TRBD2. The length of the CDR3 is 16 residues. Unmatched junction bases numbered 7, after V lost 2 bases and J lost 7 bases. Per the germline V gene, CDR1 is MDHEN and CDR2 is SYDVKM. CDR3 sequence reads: CASSLLAGGRENEQFF. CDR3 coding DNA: TGTGCCAGCAGTTTACTAGCGGGAGGCCGCGAAAATGAGCAGTTCTTC.